This T cell receptor (beta chain) was observed in a study of blood T cell repertoires in COVID-19. At the level of the study: Donors in the United States, Italy and Spain gave samples during acute or convalescent COVID-19. From T cells, B-cell-depleted T cells, or PBMCs came the material, which was cDNA or gDNA.

Germline assignment: CDR1 SGHNT and CDR2 YYREEE (reference sequence). The CDR3 consists of 15 residues. With 3 bases removed from V and 2 bases from J, the gap between germline ends came to 14 bases. Per the study methods: For nucleated cells, counts were estimated from reference gene primer amplification. TCRdb's table, derived via immunoSEQ multiplex PCR, lists solely in-frame clones and lacks some. Clone size and V and J calls were adopted from that table, with D and trimming inferred from the DNA. The profile shows around 130,000 clones, around 87% of them singletons. Sequencing was performed on peripheral blood. The chain recombines TRBV5-4 with TRBJ1-1, with unresolved D. The TCR originated in a woman aged 55-75 years with acute or convalescent COVID-19. The CDR3 is CASSSPFDFNTEAFF. The CDR3, as DNA: TGTGCCAGCAGCTCCCCTTTCGACTTTAACACTGAAGCTTTCTTT. Combining the CDR3 with reference TRBV5-4 and TRBJ1-1 gives the whole variable domain ETGVTQSPTHLIKTRGQQVTLRCSSQSGHNTVSWYQQALGQGPQFIFQYYREEENGRGNFPPRFSGLQFPNYSSELNVNALELDDSALYLCASSSPFDFNTEAFFGQGTRLTVV.